The 29 T cell receptor beta chains below come from one sample, sequenced in a study of blood T cell repertoires in COVID-19. The protocol was immunoSEQ multiplex PCR, while the TCRdb copy is restricted to in-frame clones and leaves out a portion. The data show about 140,000 clones, around 88% seen once. The sample comprised peripheral blood. The receptor source for this set is a human donor in a cohort sampled during active COVID-19.

CDR3 coding DNA: TGTGCCAGCAGGGGGGGGGAAAGCTCCTACGAGCAGTACTTC. Translating it yields CASRGGESSYEQYF. This sequence joins TRBV6-5 and TRBJ2-7; TRBD2 matches 7 bases. This CDR3 is built from 14 residues. CDR1 and CDR2 (germline): MNHEY, SVGAGI. Trimming removed 6 bases from V and 0 bases from J; junction bases left unmatched: 5.

The gene calls are TRBV5-4 and TRBJ2-1, with 8 bases fitting TRBD1. The CDR3 loop spans 16 amino acids. J was trimmed by 4 bases and V by 2 bases; bases with no gene match: 8. From germline, CDR1 is SGHNT and CDR2 YYREEE (reference sequence). The chain's CDR3 is CASSFGQGAGYNEQFF. The CDR3 nucleotides are TGTGCCAGCAGCTTTGGGCAGGGGGCAGGGTACAATGAGCAGTTCTTC.

The chain carries TRBV12-3 or TRBV12-4 and TRBJ2-7; TRBD1 aligns across 10 bases. The V gene end was trimmed by 9 bases and the J gene end by 3 bases; junction bases not matched to a gene: 2. This CDR3 comprises 12 residues. This CDR3 is CASGQGGYEQYF. Here the CDR3 DNA reads TGTGCCAGTGGACAGGGGGGCTACGAGCAGTACTTC.

This clone was observed a single time. The chain combines TRBV5-1 with TRBJ2-1, with 9 bases identical to TRBD1. V lost 4 bases, J lost 7 bases, and 9 bases stayed unmatched. The CDR3 extends over 15 amino acids. CDR1 is SGHRS and CDR2 is YFSETQ in the germline V gene. This CDR3 is CASSPRTGVTNEQFF. The CDR3 nucleotides are TGCGCCAGCAGCCCAAGGACAGGGGTGACGAATGAGCAGTTCTTC. The entire variable domain, with the rest obtained from reference TRBV5-1 and TRBJ2-1, is as follows: KAGVTQTPRYLIKTRGQQVTLSCSPISGHRSVSWYQQTPGQGLQFLFEYFSETQRNKGNFPGRFSGRQFSNSRSEMNVSTLELGDSALYLCASSPRTGVTNEQFFGPGTRLTVL.

The rearrangement joins TRBV5-4 to TRBJ2-3, with 10 bases lining up with TRBD2. The junction had 3 bases not matched to a gene; V was cut back by 4 bases and J by 1 base. The CDR3 contains 15 residues. Germline lookup yields CDR1 SGHNT and CDR2 YYREEE (reference sequence). CDR3 region: CASSDGTSGTDTQYF. Written as DNA, the CDR3 is TGTGCCAGCAGCGACGGGACTAGCGGCACAGATACGCAGTATTTT.

V is TRBV6-5 and J is TRBJ2-3, with 8 bases identical to TRBD2. With 0 bases clipped from V and 2 bases from J, the junction kept 4 bases outside the gene matches. The CDR3 length is 16 residues. Germline CDR1 MNHEY, CDR2 SVGAGI. The CDR3 DNA follows: TGTGCCAGCAGTTACTCGACGGGAGGGCCCACAGATACGCAGTATTTT. Translated: CASSYSTGGPTDTQYF.

The chain recombines TRBV3-1 (or the pseudogene TRBV3-2) with TRBJ1-2, with 9 bases fitting TRBD1. The V gene end was trimmed by 2 bases and the J gene end by 8 bases; junction bases not matched to a gene: 9. The CDR3 runs to 15 residues. From germline, CDR1 is LGHDT and CDR2 YNNKEL (reference sequence). The CDR3 protein is CASSQLETGGRGYTF. CDR3 bases: TGTGCCAGCAGCCAACTCGAGACAGGGGGAAGGGGCTACACCTTC.

The CDR3 nucleotides read TGTGCCAGCAGTCTACAGGGGAATCAGCCCCAGCATTTT. It is translated as CASSLQGNQPQHF. The V call is TRBV27, the J call TRBJ1-5, with 7 bases lining up with TRBD1. Germline V gene lookup returns CDR1 MNHEY and CDR2 SMNVEV (reference sequence). This CDR3 region has 13 residues. V shed 5 bases and J 4 bases; nucleotides not matched to a gene: 2.

The chain joins TRBV19 to TRBJ1-1; 9 bases agree with TRBD1. The CDR3 runs 13 residues. J lost 5 bases, V lost 4 bases, and 2 bases had no gene match. The germline V gene has CDR1 LNHDA and CDR2 SQIVND (reference sequence). In DNA, the CDR3 is TGTGCCAGTAGTAAGACAGGGGGTACTGAAGCTTTCTTT. It codes for CASSKTGGTEAFF. Complete variable domain (other parts from reference TRBV19 and TRBJ1-1): DGGITQSPKYLFRKEGQNVTLSCEQNLNHDAMYWYRQDPGQGLRLIYYSQIVNDFQKGDIAEGYSVSREKKESFPLTVTSAQKNPTAFYLCASSKTGGTEAFFGQGTRLTVV.

This clone was seen a handful of times. This same CDR3 is encoded by further DNA sequences in the sample. CDR3 DNA: TGTGCCAGCAGCTTGGACAGGGATTACGAGCAGTACTTC. Translating gives CASSLDRDYEQYF. V is TRBV11-2 and J is TRBJ2-7; 8 positions match TRBD1. V trimming: 3 bases; J trimming: 4 bases; junction bases outside the gene matches: 2. The germline V gene encodes CDR1 SGHAT and CDR2 FQNNGV. There are 13 residues in the CDR3.

This clone appeared a single time. The rearrangement joins TRBV25-1 to TRBJ2-7; 7 positions match TRBD1. The length of the CDR3 is 14 residues. The V gene's germline CDR1 is MGHDK and CDR2 SYGVNS. Unmatched junction bases numbered 10, after V lost 5 bases and J lost 6 bases. CDR3 coding DNA: TGTGCCAGCAGTAAAGGGGGCGCTGGTTTCGAGCAGTACTTC. Encoded protein: CASSKGGAGFEQYF.

The chain recombines TRBV5-4 with TRBJ2-7; the D gene is possibly TRBD2 (6 bases). The CDR3 is 13 residues long. V gave up 1 base and J gave up 3 bases, with 8 bases separating them. CDR1 and CDR2 (germline): SGHNT, YYREEE (reference sequence). The CDR3 loop reads CASSLQGGYEQYF. For the CDR3, the DNA is TGTGCCAGCAGCTTGCAGGGAGGCTACGAGCAGTACTTC. The full variable domain, its missing parts supplied by reference TRBV5-4 and TRBJ2-7, is ETGVTQSPTHLIKTRGQQVTLRCSSQSGHNTVSWYQQALGQGPQFIFQYYREEENGRGNFPPRFSGLQFPNYSSELNVNALELDDSALYLCASSLQGGYEQYFGPGTRLTVT.

In this sample, this clone turned up once. The J gene is TRBJ1-2, the V gene TRBV19; D may be TRBD1 (6 bases). The CDR3 has 14 residues. Germline values: CDR1 LNHDA, CDR2 SQIVND (reference sequence). V was cut by 3 bases and J by 6 bases, with 14 bases left in between. The CDR3 reads CASSIVGGLHGYTF. The CDR3 DNA follows: TGTGCCAGTAGTATCGTCGGGGGGCTACATGGCTACACCTTC.

The chain recombines TRBV5-4 with TRBJ1-4; 7 positions match TRBD1. CDR1 is SGHNT and CDR2 is YYREEE in the germline V gene (reference sequence). The CDR3 sequence is 13 residues long. The ends lost 4 bases at V and 5 bases at J; junction bases unmatched: 2. CDR3 amino acids: CASSGGQNEKLFF. For the CDR3, the DNA is TGTGCCAGCAGCGGGGGACAGAATGAAAAACTGTTTTTT.

The genes are TRBV6-5 and TRBJ2-2; TRBD1 is a possible D gene (6 bases). Germline CDR1 MNHEY, CDR2 SVGAGI. The CDR3 consists of 14 residues. V lost 7 bases, J lost 1 base, and 10 bases lay in between. In DNA, the CDR3 is TGTGCCAGCACTGGGGGCCTGAACACCGGGGAGCTGTTTTTT. Encoded protein: CASTGGLNTGELFF.

The CDR3 DNA sequence: TGCAGCGTTGAGGTGAGACAGGGAGCTAACTATGGCTACACCTTC. Its translation is CSVEVRQGANYGYTF. This chain uses TRBV29-1 with TRBJ1-2; the match to TRBD1 covers 7 bases. The V and J ends lost 3 bases and 0 bases, in that order; junction bases with no gene match: 7. Germline CDR1 and CDR2: SQVTM and ANQGSEA. The CDR3 length is 15 residues.

This clone came up a few times. The gene calls are TRBV9 and TRBJ2-7, with D maybe TRBD1 (5 bases). The germline V gene has CDR1 SGDLS and CDR2 YYNGEE. The CDR3 runs 16 residues. V was shortened by 3 bases and J by 2 bases, with 18 bases between the two germline ends. Written as DNA, the CDR3 is TGTGCCAGCAGCGCCTCGGATACAGGTCCTACCTACGAGCAGTACTTC. It is translated as CASSASDTGPTYEQYF. Complete variable domain (other parts from reference TRBV9 and TRBJ2-7): DSGVTQTPKHLITATGQRVTLRCSPRSGDLSVYWYQQSLDQGLQFLIQYYNGEERAKGNILERFSAQQFPDLHSELNLSSLELGDSALYFCASSASDTGPTYEQYFGPGTRLTVT.

This clone turned up a few times. V usage is TRBV29-1 and J usage is TRBJ1-5, with D unresolved. The CDR3 runs to 12 residues. V shed 5 bases and J shed 9 bases, with 14 bases lying between them. CDR1 SQVTM and CDR2 ANQGSEA come from the germline V gene. CDR3 bases: TGCAGCGTTAGCGACGGCAGCCGGCCCCAGCATTTT. This encodes CSVSDGSRPQHF.

The rearrangement uses TRBV4-1 and TRBJ2-5, with TRBD2 identical over 10 bases. The CDR3 has 14 residues. The J segment lost 5 bases and the V segment lost 5 bases, leaving 5 bases of the junction unmatched. Germline values: CDR1 MGHRA, CDR2 YSYEKL. Here the CDR3 reads CASSGAGGRETQYF. In nucleotides, the CDR3 is TGCGCCAGCAGCGGAGCGGGGGGGCGGGAGACCCAGTACTTC.

This clone was recorded at least ten times. The J gene is TRBJ2-7, the V gene TRBV27, with D perhaps matching TRBD2 (5 bases). The CDR3 totals 15 residues. Germline V gives CDR1 MNHEY, CDR2 SMNVEV (reference sequence). V was clipped by 4 bases and J by 7 bases, with 20 bases between them. The CDR3 sequence: CASSSPRGSRGEQYF. CDR3 bases: TGTGCCAGCAGTTCTCCCCGCGGGTCCCGTGGAGAGCAGTACTTC.

The rearrangement joins TRBV2 to TRBJ2-7; D is possibly TRBD1 (6 bases). This CDR3 is 16 amino acids long. CDR1 and CDR2 from the germline V gene are SNHLY and FYNNEI. V was trimmed by 4 bases and J by 1 base, leaving 17 bases between them. The DNA of the CDR3 is TGTGCCAGCAGTGCCTCTCCGGGACAAGGGTCCTACGAGCAGTACTTC. This translates into CASSASPGQGSYEQYF.

The chain carries TRBV9 and TRBJ2-1, with a possible D match to TRBD2 (5 bases). V shed 1 base and J shed 6 bases, with 5 bases lying between them. The CDR3 extends over 12 amino acids. Looked up from germline, CDR1 is SGDLS and CDR2 is YYNGEE. In DNA, the CDR3 is TGTGCCAGCAGCGTAAGCGGCAATGAGCAGTTCTTC. It translates to CASSVSGNEQFF.

This chain uses TRBV30 with TRBJ2-1; 8 bases are shared with TRBD1. With 4 bases clipped from V and 4 bases from J, the junction kept 6 bases outside the gene matches. The CDR3 length is 14 residues. Germline CDR1 is GTSNPN and CDR2 is SVGIG (reference sequence). The CDR3, as DNA: TGTGCCTGGACGCCGGGACAGGTATACAATGAGCAGTTCTTC. Translated: CAWTPGQVYNEQFF.

This chain uses TRBV6-2 or TRBV6-3 with TRBJ2-3, with 9 positions matching TRBD2. The CDR3 contains 15 residues. Losses at the gene ends were 4 bases for V and 6 bases for J; bases not matched to a gene: 8. Germline loops: CDR1 MNHEY, CDR2 SVGEGT. CDR3 in amino acids: CASSFGAGGPDTQYF. CDR3 sequence (DNA): TGTGCCAGCAGTTTTGGGGCGGGAGGGCCGGATACGCAGTATTTT.

The chain combines TRBV7-6 with TRBJ2-7; 7 bases align to TRBD2. CDR1 is SGHVS, CDR2 FNYEAQ, per germline. The CDR3 has 14 amino acids. V shed 0 bases, J shed 1 base, and the junction held 0 bases outside the gene matches. This CDR3 is CASSLAGGSYEQYF. The CDR3 DNA follows: TGTGCCAGCAGCTTAGCGGGGGGGTCCTACGAGCAGTACTTC.

The rearrangement links TRBV27 to TRBJ2-2; 9 nucleotides align to TRBD2. The CDR3 consists of 17 residues. CDR1 and CDR2 (germline): MNHEY, SMNVEV (reference sequence). With V trimmed by 5 bases and J by 5 bases, 12 bases remained unmatched. CDR3: CASSGNLLAGRTGELFF. Written as DNA, the CDR3 is TGTGCCAGCAGTGGGAACCTTCTAGCGGGGAGGACCGGGGAGCTGTTTTTT.

V gene TRBV7-2 combines with J gene TRBJ2-3, with TRBD2 identical over 9 bases. Trimming took 2 bases from V and 8 from J; bases not matched to a gene: 11. The CDR3 has 16 residues. Germline CDR1 reads SGHTA; CDR2 reads FQGNSA. CDR3 protein: CASSLLAGTQGGTQYF. In DNA, the CDR3 is TGTGCCAGCAGCTTACTAGCGGGGACCCAGGGGGGTACGCAGTATTTT.

The chain is built from TRBV9 and TRBJ2-3; a weak D match, TRBD2 (6 bases). The CDR3 is 15 amino acids. CDR1 and CDR2 (germline): SGDLS, YYNGEE. Trimming shortened V by 6 bases and J by 2 bases, and 16 bases separated the two germline ends. The CDR3 is CASTEGIWDTDTQYF. DNA for the CDR3: TGTGCCAGCACGGAGGGGATTTGGGACACAGATACGCAGTATTTT.

This clone was observed a single time. CDR3 sequence: CAISRDTINYGYTF. The CDR3 region has the DNA TGTGCCATCAGCCGGGACACCATAAACTATGGCTACACCTTC. This chain joins TRBV10-3 and TRBJ1-2; D perhaps matches TRBD1 (6 bases). The V gene's germline CDR1 is ENHRY and CDR2 SYGVKD. The CDR3 covers 14 residues. V was pared by 6 bases and J by 2 bases, with 13 bases between.